This record covers a single T cell receptor beta chain. The CDR3 covers 15 residues. In germline, CDR1 is SGHAT, CDR2 FQNNGV. The V and J ends lost 7 bases and 8 bases, in that order; junction bases with no gene match: 7. The data are from a study of blood T cell repertoires in COVID-19. Study context: Acute-phase and convalescent COVID-19 samples originated in the United States, Italy and Spain. PBMCs, B-cell-depleted T cells, or T cells provided the cDNA or gDNA that made up the material.

Original data processing: Nucleated cell number was recorded as an estimate derived from reference gene primer amplification. The data were produced by immunoSEQ multiplex PCR, yet TCRdb's version contains in-frame clones alone and is incomplete. Clonal size and the V and J genes are those of that table, whereas D and trimming came from the DNA. The sample contains 150,000 to 200,000 clones, about 88% of which appear only once. Sequences were obtained from peripheral blood. The TCR originated in a man aged 55-75 years with acute or convalescent COVID-19. V is TRBV11-2 and J is TRBJ2-1, with 14 bases identical to TRBD2. CDR3 nucleotide sequence: TGTGCCAGCAATCCCGGGACTAGCGGGAGTGATGAGCAGTTCTTC. Translated, it gives CASNPGTSGSDEQFF.